The rows below give T cell receptor beta chains drawn from one sample of a study of blood T cell repertoires in COVID-19. Data came from immunoSEQ multiplex PCR; TCRdb stores just in-frame clones and leaves some out. This sample has tens of thousands of clones, with roughly 91% found just once. The sample was peripheral blood. All receptors come from a woman of 80 years or more with acute or convalescent COVID-19. Both conserved end residues are part of each CDR3. A D gene is named only where the DNA matches it firmly. A clone size is listed for some rows: how often the clone was seen (once, few, many), or a class if it is expanded.

J gene: TRBJ2-3
clone size: once
V gene: TRBV5-1
D gene: TRBD2
CDR3 DNA: TGCGCCAGCAGCCAAGAGCGGGGGGGCCGGGGCACAGATACGCAGTATTTT
CDR3 protein: CASSQERGGRGTDTQYF

J gene: TRBJ1-1
clone size: .
V gene: TRBV6-5
D gene: TRBD1
CDR3 DNA: TGTGCCAGCAGTTACTCCCTGGACAGGGGGCGGACTGAAGCTTTCTTT
CDR3 protein: CASSYSLDRGRTEAFF

J gene: TRBJ2-1
clone size: .
V gene: TRBV6-5
D gene: .
CDR3 DNA: TGTGCCAGCGGAATCGACCGGGGATTCAATGAGCAGTTCTTC
CDR3 protein: CASGIDRGFNEQFF

J gene: TRBJ1-2
clone size: few
V gene: TRBV5-1
D gene: .
CDR3 DNA: TGCGCCAGCAGCTTGGCCCGGGAGGGTGGCAACTATGGCTACACCTTC
CDR3 protein: CASSLAREGGNYGYTF

J gene: TRBJ2-3
clone size: .
V gene: TRBV3-1/TRBV3-2
D gene: .
CDR3 DNA: TGTGCCAGCAGCTTACAGGGCTGGGCAGATACGCAGTATTTT
CDR3 protein: CASSLQGWADTQYF

J gene: TRBJ1-4
clone size: .
V gene: TRBV7-7
D gene: TRBD1
CDR3 DNA: TGTGCTAGCAGCTTTGGGACAGGTGGAAATGAAAAACTGTTTTTT
CDR3 protein: CASSFGTGGNEKLFF

J gene: TRBJ2-1
clone size: .
V gene: TRBV7-3
D gene: .
CDR3 DNA: TGTGCCAGCAGCGTCGGGGTAAACAATGAGCAGTTCTTC
CDR3 protein: CASSVGVNNEQFF

J gene: TRBJ1-2
clone size: once
V gene: TRBV15
D gene: TRBD1
CDR3 DNA: TGTGCCACCAGCAGAGATCAGGGACAGTATGGCTACACCTTC
CDR3 protein: CATSRDQGQYGYTF

J gene: TRBJ2-7
clone size: .
V gene: TRBV29-1
D gene: .
CDR3 DNA: TGCAGCGTTTCCCAGGGGGGAGCCTACGAGCAGTACTTC
CDR3 protein: CSVSQGGAYEQYF

J gene: TRBJ2-3
clone size: .
V gene: TRBV13
D gene: .
CDR3 DNA: TGTGCCAGCAGCTTAGGACTCCCGGGGGCAGATACGCAGTATTTT
CDR3 protein: CASSLGLPGADTQYF

J gene: TRBJ1-1
clone size: .
V gene: TRBV27
D gene: TRBD1
CDR3 DNA: TGTGCCAGCAGACCACAGGGGGCATTCACTGAAGCTTTCTTT
CDR3 protein: CASRPQGAFTEAFF

J gene: TRBJ2-3
clone size: .
V gene: TRBV5-1
D gene: TRBD1
CDR3 DNA: TGCGCCAGCAGCTTGGTTCCGGGACAGGGAATCTCGGATACGCAGTATTTT
CDR3 protein: CASSLVPGQGISDTQYF

J gene: TRBJ1-5
clone size: .
V gene: TRBV2
D gene: .
CDR3 DNA: TGTGCCAGCAGGGGAGGAATGAGAGCCAATCAGCCCCAGCATTTT
CDR3 protein: CASRGGMRANQPQHF

J gene: TRBJ1-2
clone size: .
V gene: TRBV5-6
D gene: .
CDR3 DNA: TGTGCCAGCAGCTTGGGCCCCAGGGTGGACTATGGCTACACCTTC
CDR3 protein: CASSLGPRVDYGYTF

J gene: TRBJ2-3
clone size: .
V gene: TRBV7-8
D gene: .
CDR3 DNA: TGTGCCAGCAGCTTACCTCCGAGCACAGATACGCAGTATTTT
CDR3 protein: CASSLPPSTDTQYF

J gene: TRBJ1-5
clone size: .
V gene: TRBV10-3
D gene: TRBD1
CDR3 DNA: TGTGCCATCAGTGCAGGGGGTCAGCCCCAGCATTTT
CDR3 protein: CAISAGGQPQHF

J gene: TRBJ2-7
clone size: once
V gene: TRBV7-8
D gene: TRBD1
CDR3 DNA: TGTGCCAGCAGTCCCGGGACAGGGGCCTACGAGCAGTACTTC
CDR3 protein: CASSPGTGAYEQYF

J gene: TRBJ2-1
clone size: .
V gene: TRBV19
D gene: .
CDR3 DNA: TGTGCCAGTAGTCCTAAAAGTCCACAGGGAGTTGGGCAGTTCTTC
CDR3 protein: CASSPKSPQGVGQFF

J gene: TRBJ1-5
clone size: .
V gene: TRBV19
D gene: .
CDR3 DNA: TGTGCCAGTAGTTGGCAGGCCCAGCCCCAGCATTTT
CDR3 protein: CASSWQAQPQHF

J gene: TRBJ2-3
clone size: .
V gene: TRBV7-7
D gene: TRBD2
CDR3 DNA: TGTGCTAGCAGCTTGGGAATGGGGCTAGCGGGAGCGATGACAGATACGCAGTATTTT
CDR3 protein: CASSLGMGLAGAMTDTQYF

J gene: TRBJ2-1
clone size: .
V gene: TRBV5-1
D gene: TRBD2
CDR3 DNA: TGCGCCAGCAGCCGTGGCACTAGCGGGACTTATTACAATGAGCAGTTCTTC
CDR3 protein: CASSRGTSGTYYNEQFF

J gene: TRBJ1-3
clone size: once
V gene: TRBV5-1
D gene: TRBD1
CDR3 DNA: TGCGCCAGCAGCTCGCAACAGGGGGCTGGTGGAAACACCATATATTTT
CDR3 protein: CASSSQQGAGGNTIYF

J gene: TRBJ2-1
clone size: .
V gene: TRBV19
D gene: TRBD2
CDR3 DNA: TGTGCCAGTAGTATAAGTCTAGCGGGAAATGAGCAGTTCTTC
CDR3 protein: CASSISLAGNEQFF

J gene: TRBJ1-1
clone size: once
V gene: TRBV5-6
D gene: .
CDR3 DNA: TGTGCCAGCAGCTTGTTTCCTCCTGCTGAAGCTTTCTTT
CDR3 protein: CASSLFPPAEAFF

J gene: TRBJ2-5
clone size: few
V gene: TRBV28
D gene: .
CDR3 DNA: TGTGCCAGCAGTTTGGTCGCAGGGATCGGGCAAGAGACCCAGTACTTC
CDR3 protein: CASSLVAGIGQETQYF

J gene: TRBJ1-2
clone size: .
V gene: TRBV19
D gene: .
CDR3 DNA: TGTGCCAGTAGTATTGAGGGTAACTATGGCTACACCTTC
CDR3 protein: CASSIEGNYGYTF

J gene: TRBJ1-1
clone size: .
V gene: TRBV5-1
D gene: TRBD1
CDR3 DNA: TGCGCCAGCGGACAGGGGTTCACTGAAGCTTTCTTT
CDR3 protein: CASGQGFTEAFF

J gene: TRBJ1-3
clone size: .
V gene: TRBV9
D gene: TRBD1
CDR3 DNA: TGTGCCAGCAGCCGCGGGACAGGGATTTCTGGAAACACCATATATTTT
CDR3 protein: CASSRGTGISGNTIYF

J gene: TRBJ2-7
clone size: .
V gene: TRBV6-5
D gene: TRBD2
CDR3 DNA: TGTGCCAGCAATTATGCGGCTAGCGGGAGAAACGAGCAGTACTTC
CDR3 protein: CASNYAASGRNEQYF

J gene: TRBJ1-4
clone size: once
V gene: TRBV19
D gene: TRBD1
CDR3 DNA: TGTGCCAGTAGTATTCGGACAGGGGTGGCTAATGAAAAACTGTTTTTT
CDR3 protein: CASSIRTGVANEKLFF

J gene: TRBJ2-7
clone size: .
V gene: TRBV6-5
D gene: .
CDR3 DNA: TGTGCCAGCGGGTTGGCACCGCAGGGGACCTACGAGCAGTACTTC
CDR3 protein: CASGLAPQGTYEQYF

J gene: TRBJ1-6
clone size: .
V gene: TRBV6-6
D gene: .
CDR3 DNA: TGTGCCAGCAGTACACAGGGTTCACCCCTCCACTTT
CDR3 protein: CASSTQGSPLHF

J gene: TRBJ1-1
clone size: .
V gene: TRBV20-1
D gene: TRBD1
CDR3 DNA: TGCAGTGCTAGTTGGGGGACAGGCTTGAACACTGAAGCTTTCTTT
CDR3 protein: CSASWGTGLNTEAFF

J gene: TRBJ1-1
clone size: once
V gene: TRBV5-1
D gene: TRBD1
CDR3 DNA: TGCGCCAGCAGCTCCTACCCGACAGGGGAGGGCACTGAAGCTTTCTTT
CDR3 protein: CASSSYPTGEGTEAFF

J gene: TRBJ1-3
clone size: .
V gene: TRBV18
D gene: .
CDR3 DNA: TGTGCCAGCTCACCTGGCACAGGGACTGGAAACACCATATATTTT
CDR3 protein: CASSPGTGTGNTIYF

J gene: TRBJ1-5
clone size: .
V gene: TRBV20-1
D gene: .
CDR3 DNA: TGCAGTGCTAGTCAAGGTGGCGGGACGGGGGTAATAGCCCAGCATTTT
CDR3 protein: CSASQGGGTGVIAQHF

J gene: TRBJ2-2
clone size: .
V gene: TRBV2
D gene: TRBD2
CDR3 DNA: TGTGCCAGCACCCCGACTAGCGGCTTCACCGGGGAGCTGTTTTTT
CDR3 protein: CASTPTSGFTGELFF

J gene: TRBJ2-1
clone size: .
V gene: TRBV14
D gene: .
CDR3 DNA: TGTGCCAGCAGCCGAGCTAGCGACTACAATGAGCAGTTCTTC
CDR3 protein: CASSRASDYNEQFF

J gene: TRBJ2-7
clone size: .
V gene: TRBV7-9
D gene: .
CDR3 DNA: TGTGCCAGCAGATCCCGGGACTCCTACGAGCAGTACTTC
CDR3 protein: CASRSRDSYEQYF

J gene: TRBJ2-1
clone size: .
V gene: TRBV6-4
D gene: .
CDR3 DNA: TGTGCCAGCAGTGAAGCTAGCTTCAATGAGCAGTTCTTC
CDR3 protein: CASSEASFNEQFF

J gene: TRBJ1-1
clone size: .
V gene: TRBV19
D gene: .
CDR3 DNA: TGTGCCAGTAGTCTCCTTTACTCGGGAGAAGCTTTCTTT
CDR3 protein: CASSLLYSGEAFF

J gene: TRBJ1-2
clone size: .
V gene: TRBV7-9
D gene: .
CDR3 DNA: TGTGCCAGCAGCTTCGGGGTCGTGCATGGCTACACCTTC
CDR3 protein: CASSFGVVHGYTF

J gene: TRBJ2-3
clone size: .
V gene: TRBV7-3
D gene: .
CDR3 DNA: TGTGCCAGCAGCCTTAGCGGCTTTTCGGATACGCAGTATTTT
CDR3 protein: CASSLSGFSDTQYF

J gene: TRBJ1-3
clone size: .
V gene: TRBV5-1
D gene: .
CDR3 DNA: TGCGCCAGCAGCCCAGGGGCCCTCTCTGGAAACACCATATATTTT
CDR3 protein: CASSPGALSGNTIYF

J gene: TRBJ1-6
clone size: .
V gene: TRBV7-8
D gene: .
CDR3 DNA: TGTGCCAGCTTGCTGGGGGGGGATTCACCCCTCCACTTT
CDR3 protein: CASLLGGDSPLHF

J gene: TRBJ1-1
clone size: .
V gene: TRBV19
D gene: .
CDR3 DNA: TGTGCCAGTAGTATCCGCCCCCGGGGGACGAACACTGAAGCTTTCTTT
CDR3 protein: CASSIRPRGTNTEAFF

J gene: TRBJ1-2
clone size: .
V gene: TRBV3-1/TRBV3-2
D gene: .
CDR3 DNA: TGTGCCAGCAGCCAAGGGGCAGTAGCTAACTATGGCTACACCTTC
CDR3 protein: CASSQGAVANYGYTF

J gene: TRBJ1-4
clone size: .
V gene: TRBV5-1
D gene: .
CDR3 DNA: TGCGCCAGCAGCCGCGACAGTGCAACTAATGAAAAACTGTTTTTT
CDR3 protein: CASSRDSATNEKLFF

J gene: TRBJ2-7
clone size: .
V gene: TRBV5-1
D gene: .
CDR3 DNA: TGCGCCAGCAGCTTTACGACAGGCTACGAGCAGTACTTC
CDR3 protein: CASSFTTGYEQYF

J gene: TRBJ1-6
clone size: .
V gene: TRBV12-3/TRBV12-4
D gene: .
CDR3 DNA: TGTGCCAGCAGTACAGTGCTCGACTCACCCCTCCACTTT
CDR3 protein: CASSTVLDSPLHF

J gene: TRBJ2-3
clone size: .
V gene: TRBV19
D gene: .
CDR3 DNA: TGTGCCAGTAGGGGCAGCAGCACAGATACGCAGTATTTT
CDR3 protein: CASRGSSTDTQYF

J gene: TRBJ2-1
clone size: .
V gene: TRBV24-1
D gene: .
CDR3 DNA: TGTGCCACCAGTGATTTGACTAGAAATGAGCAGTTCTTC
CDR3 protein: CATSDLTRNEQFF

J gene: TRBJ2-5
clone size: .
V gene: TRBV4-2
D gene: TRBD2
CDR3 DNA: TGTGCCAGCAGCCCTGGGACTAGCGGGGATGAGACCCAGTACTTC
CDR3 protein: CASSPGTSGDETQYF

J gene: TRBJ1-2
clone size: .
V gene: TRBV29-1
D gene: TRBD1
CDR3 DNA: TGCAGCGTTGACCAGAAGATGTCAGGGGGAAATGGCTACACCTTC
CDR3 protein: CSVDQKMSGGNGYTF

J gene: TRBJ2-2
clone size: .
V gene: TRBV2
D gene: .
CDR3 DNA: TGTGCCAGCAGTGAGCAGTCCACCGGGGAGCTGTTTTTT
CDR3 protein: CASSEQSTGELFF

J gene: TRBJ2-7
clone size: .
V gene: TRBV28
D gene: TRBD2
CDR3 DNA: TGTGCCAGCAGTCCTCCCGGACTAGCGGGAGGGGTCTCCTACGAGCAGTACTTC
CDR3 protein: CASSPPGLAGGVSYEQYF

J gene: TRBJ2-7
clone size: .
V gene: TRBV6-5
D gene: .
CDR3 DNA: TGTGCCACCTCCGGGACACACTACGAGCAGTACTTC
CDR3 protein: CATSGTHYEQYF

J gene: TRBJ2-1
clone size: .
V gene: TRBV6-2/TRBV6-3
D gene: TRBD1
CDR3 DNA: TGTGCCAGCAGTCCGCCCGGGACAGGGTACAATGAGCAGTTCTTC
CDR3 protein: CASSPPGTGYNEQFF

J gene: TRBJ2-3
clone size: .
V gene: TRBV11-2
D gene: .
CDR3 DNA: TGTGCCAGCAGCTTCCTAGATACGCAGTATTTT
CDR3 protein: CASSFLDTQYF